The clone carrying this T cell receptor beta chain appeared a single time. Its cognate antigen is unknown. This entry belongs to a study of blood T cells in healthy people across ages. Study observations and caveats: Compared with aged donors, long-lived donors showed fewer expanded clones, suggesting selection. Researchers report that TCR beta diversity correlated strongly with naive T cell percentage.

The CDR3 consists of 13 residues. Per the germline V gene, CDR1 is DFQATT and CDR2 is SNEGSKA (reference sequence). Together with a sample-barcoded 5' primer, a J-beta primer mix was included in a second PCR lasting roughly 6 to 12 cycles. Each cDNA molecule received a tag from a template-switch adaptor that had 12 random nucleotides. TCRdb reanalysed the 5' RACE reads using MiXCR and keeps one entry per CDR3 protein. The sample records about 1.8 million distinct CDR3 sequences, approximately 50% being singletons. This TCR came from a woman aged 35 to 49 in good health. The chain joins TRBV20-1 to TRBJ2-5; D may be TRBD2 (7 bases). The end of the DNA is better explained by TRBJ2-7, so the J call may be wrong. The sample comprised blood. The CDR3 region has the DNA TGCAGTGCTACCCAGGGGAGGGTAGACGAGCAGTACTTC. Protein sequence: CSATQGRVDEQYF.